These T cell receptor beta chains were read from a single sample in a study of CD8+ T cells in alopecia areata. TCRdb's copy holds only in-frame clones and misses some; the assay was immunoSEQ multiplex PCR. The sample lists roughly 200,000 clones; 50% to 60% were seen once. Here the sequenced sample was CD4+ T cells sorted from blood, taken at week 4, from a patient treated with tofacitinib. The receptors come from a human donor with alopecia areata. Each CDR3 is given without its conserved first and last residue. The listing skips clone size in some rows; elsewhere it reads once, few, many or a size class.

ASSEGGGQVYEQY,.,TRBV7-9,.
ASSVTTKETQY,TRBJ2-5,TRBV2,.
ASSATHGPGTEAF,TRBJ1-1,TRBV9,.
ASSETGGSYEQY,TRBJ2-7,TRBV25-1,.
ASSQDDRGLGDTQY,TRBJ2-3,TRBV4-2,few
AWSGGRGTLPWKLF,TRBJ1-4,TRBV30,.
SVEGGTGRGYT,TRBJ1-2,TRBV29-1,.
ASSYSPRPQYEQY,TRBJ2-7,TRBV6-5,.
ASSELAGAQQETQY,TRBJ2-5,TRBV6-1,few
ASSPPGQGTYEQY,TRBJ2-7,TRBV6-6,.
ASGRGTGELF,TRBJ2-2,TRBV7-9,few
ASLEGGTEAF,TRBJ1-1,TRBV6-1,.
SSDSGLDEQF,TRBJ2-1,TRBV29-1,once
SVGAGDEKLF,TRBJ1-4,TRBV29-1,.
ASSGPGGHGYT,TRBJ1-2,TRBV5-1,once
ASSVLGGENTEAF,TRBJ1-1,TRBV2,few
ASREQRGEQY,TRBJ2-5,TRBV7-2,few
ATRQSSYNEQF,TRBJ2-1,TRBV28,few
AISEPPITDTQY,TRBJ2-3,TRBV10-3,few
AWTTANSPLH,TRBJ1-6,TRBV30,.
ASKGQGEFHEQF,TRBJ2-1,TRBV25-1,few
SVGGRELANYGYT,TRBJ1-2,TRBV29-1,few
ASSYLSASYEQY,TRBJ2-7,TRBV6-6,.
AWDPGRSSESYNSPLH,TRBJ1-6,TRBV30,.
ASSQGNSNTGELF,TRBJ2-2,TRBV4-3,.
ASSLSGATGELF,TRBJ2-2,TRBV5-1,.
AWRLGSDTQY,TRBJ2-3,TRBV30,.
SVDGGRQSTGELF,TRBJ2-2,TRBV29-1,few
ASKRGRTNEQF,TRBJ2-1,TRBV6-5,.
ASSDRPSSSTDTQY,TRBJ2-3,TRBV2,.
ASSLSRSQETQY,TRBJ2-5,TRBV7-9,.
ASSLQPSYEQY,TRBJ2-7,TRBV4-1,.
ASSLGGDMQETQY,TRBJ2-5,TRBV7-2,few
AWSDWGRSSYNEQF,TRBJ2-1,TRBV30,few
ASSQGEMEPQH,TRBJ1-5,TRBV2,.
ASRNKGRLSQY,TRBJ2-5,TRBV2,.
SVVRGQDEKLF,TRBJ1-4,TRBV29-1,.